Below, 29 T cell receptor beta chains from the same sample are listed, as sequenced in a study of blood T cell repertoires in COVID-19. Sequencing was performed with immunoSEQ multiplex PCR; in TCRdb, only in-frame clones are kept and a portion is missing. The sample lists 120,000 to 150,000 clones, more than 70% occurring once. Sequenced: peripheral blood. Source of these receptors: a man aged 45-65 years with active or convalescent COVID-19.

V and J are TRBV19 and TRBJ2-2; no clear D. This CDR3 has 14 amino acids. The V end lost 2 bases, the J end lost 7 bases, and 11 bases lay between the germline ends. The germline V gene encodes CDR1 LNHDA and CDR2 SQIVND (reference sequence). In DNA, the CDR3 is TGTGCCAGTAGTATATACCGATCGAGCGGGGAGCTGTTTTTT. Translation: CASSIYRSSGELFF.

CDR3 sequence: CSVGTSGRSGETQYF. The DNA of the CDR3 is TGCAGCGTCGGGACTAGCGGGAGGTCGGGGGAGACCCAGTACTTC. V gene TRBV29-1 combines with J gene TRBJ2-5; 15 nucleotides match TRBD2. V shed 6 bases and J 5 bases; nucleotides not matched to a gene: 7. The CDR3 has 15 amino acids. CDR1 and CDR2 from the germline V gene are SQVTM and ANQGSEA.

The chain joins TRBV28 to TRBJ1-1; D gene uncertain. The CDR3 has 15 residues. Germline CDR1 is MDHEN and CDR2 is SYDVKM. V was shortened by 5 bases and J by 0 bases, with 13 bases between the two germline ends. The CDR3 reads CASSLGSLVNTEAFF. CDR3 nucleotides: TGTGCCAGCAGTCTGGGGAGTTTGGTGAACACTGAAGCTTTCTTT.

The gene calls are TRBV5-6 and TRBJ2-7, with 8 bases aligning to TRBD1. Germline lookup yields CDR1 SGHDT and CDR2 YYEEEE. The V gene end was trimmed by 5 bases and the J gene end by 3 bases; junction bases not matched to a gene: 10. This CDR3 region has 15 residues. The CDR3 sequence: CASSSRTGIHYEQYF. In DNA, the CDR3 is TGTGCCAGCAGTTCTCGGACAGGGATTCACTACGAGCAGTACTTC.

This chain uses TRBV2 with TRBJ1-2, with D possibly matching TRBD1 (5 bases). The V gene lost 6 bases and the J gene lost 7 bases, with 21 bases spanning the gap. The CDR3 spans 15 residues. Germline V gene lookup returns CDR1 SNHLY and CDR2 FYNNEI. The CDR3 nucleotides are TGTGCCAGCAGAACGGACCCCTCGGGGGTGGGTGGCTACACCTTC. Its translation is CASRTDPSGVGGYTF.

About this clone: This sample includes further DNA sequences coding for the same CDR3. In nucleotides, the CDR3 is TGTGCCAGCAGTGAAGGAGAGCCCCAGCATTTT. It yields the protein CASSEGEPQHF. The chain is built from TRBV6-1 and TRBJ1-5; D remains unclear. V was pared by 1 base and J by 8 bases, with 3 bases between. The germline gives CDR1 MNHNS, CDR2 SASEGT. The CDR3 sequence is 11 residues long.

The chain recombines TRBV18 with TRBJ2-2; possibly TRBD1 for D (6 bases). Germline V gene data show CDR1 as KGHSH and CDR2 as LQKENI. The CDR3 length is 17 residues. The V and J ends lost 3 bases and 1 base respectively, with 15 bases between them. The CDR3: CASSPSGGKMNTGELFF. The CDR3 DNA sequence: TGTGCCAGCTCACCCTCTGGGGGCAAAATGAACACCGGGGAGCTGTTTTTT.

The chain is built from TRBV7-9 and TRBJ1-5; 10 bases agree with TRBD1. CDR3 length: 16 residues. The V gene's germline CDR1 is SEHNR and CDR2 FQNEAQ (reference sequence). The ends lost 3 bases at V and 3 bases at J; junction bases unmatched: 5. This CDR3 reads CASSLGQGRANQPQHF. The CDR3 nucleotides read TGTGCCAGCAGCTTGGGACAGGGGAGGGCCAATCAGCCCCAGCATTTT.

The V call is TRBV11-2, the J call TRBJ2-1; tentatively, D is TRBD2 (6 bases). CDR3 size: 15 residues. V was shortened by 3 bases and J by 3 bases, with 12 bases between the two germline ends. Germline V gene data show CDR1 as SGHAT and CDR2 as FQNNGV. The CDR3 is CASSLQEGHYNEQFF. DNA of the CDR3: TGTGCCAGCAGCTTGCAGGAGGGCCACTACAATGAGCAGTTCTTC.

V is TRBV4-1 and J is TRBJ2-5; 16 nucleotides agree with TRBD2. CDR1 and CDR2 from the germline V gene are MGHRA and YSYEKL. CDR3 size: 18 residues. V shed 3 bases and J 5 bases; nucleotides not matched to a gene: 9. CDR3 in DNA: TGCGCCAGCAGCCAGGGGACTAGCGGGAGGGCCTCGGGGGAGACCCAGTACTTC. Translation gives CASSQGTSGRASGETQYF.

For the CDR3, the DNA is TGTGCCAGCAGTTTAGCGGGAGCTTACAATGAGCAGTTCTTC. Encoded protein: CASSLAGAYNEQFF. V usage is TRBV27 and J usage is TRBJ2-1; TRBD2 agrees at 7 bases. The trim removed 2 bases at V and 4 bases at J, leaving 2 bases unmatched. The length of the CDR3 is 14 residues. Germline V gene data show CDR1 as MNHEY and CDR2 as SMNVEV (reference sequence).

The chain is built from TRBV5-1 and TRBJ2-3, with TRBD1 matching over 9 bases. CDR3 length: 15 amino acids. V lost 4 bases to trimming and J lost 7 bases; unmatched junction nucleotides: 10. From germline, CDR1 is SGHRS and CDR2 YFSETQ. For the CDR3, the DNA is TGCGCCAGCAGCGAGGGGACAGGGCGCGGATATACGCAGTATTTT. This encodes CASSEGTGRGYTQYF.

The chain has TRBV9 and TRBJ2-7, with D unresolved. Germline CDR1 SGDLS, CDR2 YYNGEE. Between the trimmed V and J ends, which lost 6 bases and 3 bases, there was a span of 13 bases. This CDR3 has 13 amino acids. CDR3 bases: TGTGCCAGCAAAAAGGCTCCGGGCTACGAGCAGTACTTC. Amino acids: CASKKAPGYEQYF.

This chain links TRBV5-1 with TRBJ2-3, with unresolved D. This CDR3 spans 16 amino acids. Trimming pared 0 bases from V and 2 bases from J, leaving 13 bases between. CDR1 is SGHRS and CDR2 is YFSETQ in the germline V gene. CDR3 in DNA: TGCGCCAGCAGCTTGGGGGCTACCGCGATCACAGATACGCAGTATTTT. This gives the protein CASSLGATAITDTQYF.

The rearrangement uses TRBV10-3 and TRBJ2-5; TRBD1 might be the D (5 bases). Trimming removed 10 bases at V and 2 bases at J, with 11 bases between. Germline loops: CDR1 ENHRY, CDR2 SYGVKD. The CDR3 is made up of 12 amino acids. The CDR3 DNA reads TGTGCCACTCAGGGTTATCAAGAGACCCAGTACTTC. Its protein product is CATQGYQETQYF.

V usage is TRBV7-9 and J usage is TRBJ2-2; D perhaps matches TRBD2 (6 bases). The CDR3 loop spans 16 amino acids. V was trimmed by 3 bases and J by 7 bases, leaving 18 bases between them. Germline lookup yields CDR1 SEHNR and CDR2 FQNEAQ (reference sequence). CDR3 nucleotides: TGTGCCAGCAGCTTCTATAGCGGAACCTGGGGCGGGGAGCTGTTTTTT. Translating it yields CASSFYSGTWGGELFF.

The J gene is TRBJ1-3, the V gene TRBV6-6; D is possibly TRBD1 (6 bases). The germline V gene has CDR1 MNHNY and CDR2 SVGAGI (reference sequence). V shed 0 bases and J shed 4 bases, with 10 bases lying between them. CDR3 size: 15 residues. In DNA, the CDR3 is TGTGCCAGCAGTTACTCGGGGGCGTGGGGAAACACCATATATTTT. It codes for CASSYSGAWGNTIYF.

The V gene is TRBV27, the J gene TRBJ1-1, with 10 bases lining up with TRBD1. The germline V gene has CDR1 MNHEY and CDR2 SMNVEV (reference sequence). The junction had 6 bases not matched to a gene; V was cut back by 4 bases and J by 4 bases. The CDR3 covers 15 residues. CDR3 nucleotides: TGTGCCAGCAGTTGGGACCGGGACAGGGGCACTGAAGCTTTCTTT. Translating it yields CASSWDRDRGTEAFF.

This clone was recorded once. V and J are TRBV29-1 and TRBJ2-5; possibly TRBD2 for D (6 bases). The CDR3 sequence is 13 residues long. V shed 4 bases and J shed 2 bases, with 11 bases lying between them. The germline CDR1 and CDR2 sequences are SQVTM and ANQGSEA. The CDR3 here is CSVGGAPQETQYF. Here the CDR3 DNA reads TGCAGCGTTGGCGGGGCGCCACAAGAGACCCAGTACTTC.

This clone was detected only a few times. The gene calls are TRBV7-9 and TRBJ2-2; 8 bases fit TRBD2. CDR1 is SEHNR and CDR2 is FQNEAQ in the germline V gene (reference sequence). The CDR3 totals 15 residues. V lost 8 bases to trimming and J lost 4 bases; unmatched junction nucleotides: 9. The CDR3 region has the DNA TGTGCCAGCTGCCCCGGGGGGGCAGGCACCGGGGAGCTGTTTTTT. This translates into CASCPGGAGTGELFF.

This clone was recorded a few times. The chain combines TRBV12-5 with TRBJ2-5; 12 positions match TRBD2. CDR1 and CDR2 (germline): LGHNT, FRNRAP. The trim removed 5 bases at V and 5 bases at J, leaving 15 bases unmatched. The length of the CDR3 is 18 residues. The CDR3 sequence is CASGPGAASGRAGETQYF. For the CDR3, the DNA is TGTGCTAGTGGTCCGGGGGCGGCTAGCGGGAGGGCCGGGGAGACCCAGTACTTC.

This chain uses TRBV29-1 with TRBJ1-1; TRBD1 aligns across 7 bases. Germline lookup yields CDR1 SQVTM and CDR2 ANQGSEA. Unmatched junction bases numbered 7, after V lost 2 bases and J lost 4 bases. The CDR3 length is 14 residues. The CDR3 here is CSVEKAGGSTEAFF. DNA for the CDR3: TGCAGCGTTGAAAAGGCAGGGGGATCCACTGAAGCTTTCTTT.

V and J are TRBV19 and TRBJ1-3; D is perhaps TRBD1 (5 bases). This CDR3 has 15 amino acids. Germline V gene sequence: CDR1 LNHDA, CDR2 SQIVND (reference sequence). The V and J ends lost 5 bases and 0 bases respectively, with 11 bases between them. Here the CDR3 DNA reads TGTGCCAGTAGTCCCGGGGGGAGCTCTGGAAACACCATATATTTT. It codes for CASSPGGSSGNTIYF. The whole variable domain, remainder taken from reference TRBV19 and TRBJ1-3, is DGGITQSPKYLFRKEGQNVTLSCEQNLNHDAMYWYRQDPGQGLRLIYYSQIVNDFQKGDIAEGYSVSREKKESFPLTVTSAQKNPTAFYLCASSPGGSSGNTIYFGEGSWLTVV.

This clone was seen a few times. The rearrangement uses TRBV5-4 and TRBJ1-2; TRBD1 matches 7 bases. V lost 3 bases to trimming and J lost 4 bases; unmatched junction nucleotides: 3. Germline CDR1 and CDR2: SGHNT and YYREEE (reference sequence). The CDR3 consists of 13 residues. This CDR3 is CASSSTGAYGYTF. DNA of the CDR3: TGTGCCAGCAGCTCTACAGGGGCCTATGGCTACACCTTC. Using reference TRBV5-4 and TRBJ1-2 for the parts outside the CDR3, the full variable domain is ETGVTQSPTHLIKTRGQQVTLRCSSQSGHNTVSWYQQALGQGPQFIFQYYREEENGRGNFPPRFSGLQFPNYSSELNVNALELDDSALYLCASSSTGAYGYTFGSGTRLTVV.

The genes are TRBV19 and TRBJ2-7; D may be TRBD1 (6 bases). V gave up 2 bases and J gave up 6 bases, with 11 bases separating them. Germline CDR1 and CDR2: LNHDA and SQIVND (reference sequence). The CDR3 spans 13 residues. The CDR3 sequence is CASSITGSGEQYF. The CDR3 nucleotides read TGTGCCAGTAGTATAACAGGGTCGGGCGAGCAGTACTTC.

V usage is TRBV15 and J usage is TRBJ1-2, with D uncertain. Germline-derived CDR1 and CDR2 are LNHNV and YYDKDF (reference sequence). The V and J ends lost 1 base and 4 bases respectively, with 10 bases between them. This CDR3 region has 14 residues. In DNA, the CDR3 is TGTGCCACCAGCAGAGGCGAGGGAAGCTATGGCTACACCTTC. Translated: CATSRGEGSYGYTF.

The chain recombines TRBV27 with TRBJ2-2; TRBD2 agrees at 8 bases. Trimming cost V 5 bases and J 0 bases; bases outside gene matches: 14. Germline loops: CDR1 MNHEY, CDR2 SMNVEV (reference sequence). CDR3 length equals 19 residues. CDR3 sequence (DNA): TGTGCCAGCAGTCTCAAAGGCGGGGGGCGCCAGGCGAACACCGGGGAGCTGTTTTTT. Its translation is CASSLKGGGRQANTGELFF.

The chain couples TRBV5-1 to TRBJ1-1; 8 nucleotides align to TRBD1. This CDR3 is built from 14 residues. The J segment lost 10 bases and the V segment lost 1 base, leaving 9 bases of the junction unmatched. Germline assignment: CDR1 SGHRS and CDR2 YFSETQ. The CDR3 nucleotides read TGCGCCAGCAGCTTGTCCCCGGACAGGGTGTCAGCTTTCTTT. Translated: CASSLSPDRVSAFF.

The DNA of the CDR3 is TGTGCCAGCAGTTTCAGGGGGCAGGATCAGCCCCAGCATTTT. Its protein product is CASSFRGQDQPQHF. The V and J genes are TRBV27 and TRBJ1-5; 8 bases agree with TRBD1. V trimming: 3 bases; J trimming: 5 bases; junction bases outside the gene matches: 3. Germline V CDR1 and CDR2: MNHEY, SMNVEV (reference sequence). The CDR3 extends over 14 amino acids.